This T cell receptor beta chain was identified in a study of T cells after posttransplantation cyclophosphamide. Whole-study results and caveats: Donor CD8+ memory clones often dominated recipient blood repertoires at later times. Tissue-infiltrating T cells from skin or gut overlapped little with blood T cells.

Per the germline V gene, CDR1 is SEHNR and CDR2 is FQNEAQ (reference sequence). J gave up 7 bases and V 6 bases, and 9 bases lay outside the gene matches. This CDR3 is built from 15 residues. Here immunoSEQ multiplex PCR was the method, and the copy in TCRdb shows in-frame clones only, minus some. The profile covers about 44,000 clones, none occurring a single time. This clone appeared many times. Its antigen remains unknown. Input material: PBMCs. The J gene is TRBJ2-1, the V gene TRBV7-9; 10 nucleotides agree with TRBD2. This clonotype was sampled from a middle-aged man in good health, CMV-negative, and a related stem cell transplant donor. CDR3 amino acids: CASRGGPSGSNEQFF. The CDR3 DNA follows: TGTGCCAGCAGGGGAGGCCCTAGCGGGAGTAATGAGCAGTTCTTC.